This entry describes one T cell receptor beta chain. Its antigen is unidentified. Within the sample, other DNA sequences also encode this same CDR3. CDR1 and CDR2 (germline): MGHRA, YSYEKL. V was cut by 3 bases and J by 3 bases, with 17 bases left in between. The length of the CDR3 is 17 residues. The assay was immunoSEQ multiplex PCR, and TCRdb's table has in-frame clones only and misses some. Of 15,000 to 20,000 clones listed, roughly 79% are singletons. This record comes from a study of a mutant IDH1 vaccine in newly diagnosed glioma. About the study: Treated patients had a mean age of approximately 40 years and an approximately 62% male, roughly 40% female split.

Overall study results and limits: Detectable vaccine-induced immune responses arose in 93.3% of patients.

The sample's time point: baseline, week 1 (first vaccination visit). Stated treatment: pre-vaccination baseline after standard-of-care therapy. There were new WHO grade 3 or 4 astrocytomas in the donors, and these were IDH1-mutant and ATRX-lost. This clonotype originated in a man aged 40-50 years with glioma. Sequences were derived from PBMCs, sampled from a glioma patient treated with radiotherapy, temozolomide or both. The chain has TRBV4-1 and TRBJ2-2; tentatively, D is TRBD1 (5 bases). CDR3: CASSQLDLGLHTGELFF. The DNA of the CDR3 is TGCGCCAGCAGCCAGCTAGATCTGGGGCTGCACACCGGGGAGCTGTTTTTT.